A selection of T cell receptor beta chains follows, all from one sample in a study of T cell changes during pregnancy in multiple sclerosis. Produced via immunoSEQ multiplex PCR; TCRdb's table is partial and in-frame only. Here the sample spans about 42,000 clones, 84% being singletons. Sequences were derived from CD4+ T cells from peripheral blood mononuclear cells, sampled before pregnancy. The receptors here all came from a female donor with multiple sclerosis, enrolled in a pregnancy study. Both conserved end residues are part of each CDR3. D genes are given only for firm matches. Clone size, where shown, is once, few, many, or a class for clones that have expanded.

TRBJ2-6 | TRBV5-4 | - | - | CASSQDLGSGANVLTF | TGTGCCAGCAGCCAAGATCTCGGGAGCGGGGCCAACGTCCTGACTTTC
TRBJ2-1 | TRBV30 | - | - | CAWRRQISYNEQFF | TGTGCCTGGAGGAGACAGATATCCTACAATGAGCAGTTCTTC
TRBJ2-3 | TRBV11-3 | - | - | CASSTQGSTDTQYF | TGTGCCAGCAGCACCCAGGGCAGCACAGATACGCAGTATTTT
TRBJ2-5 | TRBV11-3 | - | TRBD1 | CASSRDSQETQYF | TGTGCCAGCAGCCGGGACAGCCAAGAGACCCAGTACTTC
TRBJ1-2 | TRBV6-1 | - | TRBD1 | CASSDRQGYGYTF | TGTGCCAGCAGTGACCGACAGGGCTATGGCTACACCTTC
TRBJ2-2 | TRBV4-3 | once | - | CASSQEGGYRNTGELFF | TGCGCCAGCAGCCAGGAGGGGGGGTACAGGAACACCGGGGAGCTGTTTTTT
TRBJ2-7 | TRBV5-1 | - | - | CASSSPGSFYEQYF | TGCGCCAGCAGCTCACCGGGGTCCTTCTACGAGCAGTACTTC
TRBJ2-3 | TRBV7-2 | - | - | CASSVRTASLTDTQYF | TGTGCCAGCAGCGTACGGACAGCCTCCCTCACAGATACGCAGTATTTT
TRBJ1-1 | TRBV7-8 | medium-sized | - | CASNVEGGLGNTEAFF | TGTGCCAGCAACGTGGAGGGCGGCCTAGGGAACACTGAAGCTTTCTTT
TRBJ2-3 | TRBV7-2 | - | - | CASSFFTDTQYF | TGTGCCAGCAGCTTCTTCACAGATACGCAGTATTTT
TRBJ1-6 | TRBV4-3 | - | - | CASSQDVSNSPLHF | TGCGCCAGCAGCCAAGATGTGAGTAATTCACCCCTCCACTTT
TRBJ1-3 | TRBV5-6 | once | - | CASSEPGNTIYF | TGTGCCAGCAGCGAGCCTGGAAACACCATATATTTT
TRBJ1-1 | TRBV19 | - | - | CASISVAGAEAFF | TGTGCCAGTATAAGTGTTGCGGGGGCTGAAGCTTTCTTT
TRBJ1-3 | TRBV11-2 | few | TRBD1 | CASSWTGGSGNTIYF | TGTGCCAGCAGTTGGACAGGGGGCTCAGGAAACACCATATATTTT
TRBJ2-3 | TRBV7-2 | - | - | CASSPGVGNSDTQYF | TGTGCCAGCAGCCCAGGCGTAGGAAATTCAGATACGCAGTATTTT
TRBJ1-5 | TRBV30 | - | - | CAWSLAGGDQPQHF | TGTGCCTGGAGCTTAGCAGGAGGTGATCAGCCCCAGCATTTT
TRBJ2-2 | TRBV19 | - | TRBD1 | CASSRTDRDAGELFF | TGTGCCAGTAGTCGGACCGACAGGGACGCCGGGGAGCTGTTTTTT
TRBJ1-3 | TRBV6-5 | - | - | CASREGSGNTIYF | TGTGCCAGCAGGGAGGGGTCTGGAAACACCATATATTTT
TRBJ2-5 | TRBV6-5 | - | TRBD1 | CASSYSPGQGRETQYF | TGTGCCAGCAGTTACTCTCCGGGACAGGGGAGGGAGACCCAGTACTTC
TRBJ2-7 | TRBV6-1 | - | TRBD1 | CASTLDRRYEQYF | TGTGCCAGCACCCTGGACAGGAGGTACGAGCAGTACTTC
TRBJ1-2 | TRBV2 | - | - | CASSQQGLGYTF | TGTGCCAGCAGTCAACAGGGTCTTGGCTACACCTTC
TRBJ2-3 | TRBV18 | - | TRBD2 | CASSPMSGGSSTDTQYF | TGTGCCAGCTCACCAATGAGCGGGGGCTCTAGCACAGATACGCAGTATTTT
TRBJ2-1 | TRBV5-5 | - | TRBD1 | CASSLRNDHWDSYNEQFF | TGTGCCAGCAGCTTGAGAAACGATCATTGGGACAGTTACAATGAGCAGTTCTTC
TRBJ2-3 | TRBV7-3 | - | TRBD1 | CASSLTPGFGQATDTQYF | TGTGCCAGCAGCTTAACCCCCGGGTTCGGACAGGCCACAGATACGCAGTATTTT
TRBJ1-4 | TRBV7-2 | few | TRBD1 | CASSLGQGAEKLFF | TGTGCCAGCAGCTTAGGACAGGGAGCCGAAAAACTGTTTTTT
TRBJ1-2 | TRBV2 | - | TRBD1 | CASREDRDYGYTF | TGTGCCAGCAGGGAGGACAGGGATTATGGCTACACCTTC
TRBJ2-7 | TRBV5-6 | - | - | CASSLGGADWVGQYF | TGTGCCAGCAGCCTAGGAGGTGCGGACTGGGTGGGGCAGTACTTC
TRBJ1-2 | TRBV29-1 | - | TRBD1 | CSVERSGGQGGYGYTF | TGCAGCGTTGAACGATCGGGGGGACAGGGGGGCTATGGCTACACCTTC
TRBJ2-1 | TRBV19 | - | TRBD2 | CASSTPSGRLNEQFF | TGTGCCAGTAGTACCCCTAGCGGGAGACTAAATGAGCAGTTCTTC
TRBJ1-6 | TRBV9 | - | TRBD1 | CASSGGTGNLLHF | TGTGCCAGCAGCGGAGGGACAGGGAATCTCCTCCACTTT
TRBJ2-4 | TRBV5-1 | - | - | CASSLAPQDIQYF | TGCGCCAGCAGCTTGGCCCCTCAGGACATTCAGTACTTC
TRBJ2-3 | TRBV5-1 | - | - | CASDLGRDRYTDTQYF | TGCGCCAGCGACCTCGGGCGGGACAGATACACAGATACGCAGTATTTT
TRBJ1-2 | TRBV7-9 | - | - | CASSLMRYRRGARGYTF | TGTGCCAGCAGCTTAATGAGGTATAGGAGGGGAGCCCGAGGCTACACCTTC
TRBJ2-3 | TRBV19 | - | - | CASSRRGTHTDTQYF | TGTGCCAGTAGTAGGCGGGGGACACACACAGATACGCAGTATTTT
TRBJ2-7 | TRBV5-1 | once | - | CASSLVVFSEYEQYF | TGCGCCAGCAGCTTGGTGGTGTTTTCTGAGTACGAGCAGTACTTC
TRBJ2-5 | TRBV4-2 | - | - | CASSQDRGYQETQYF | TGTGCCAGCAGCCAAGATAGGGGGTACCAAGAGACCCAGTACTTC
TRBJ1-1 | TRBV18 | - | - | CASSPPLNTEAFF | TGTGCCAGCTCACCCCCTCTTAACACTGAAGCTTTCTTT
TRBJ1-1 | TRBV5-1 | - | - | CASSLHPDSLPRQNTEAFF | TGCGCCAGCAGCCTTCACCCGGACAGTCTACCGCGACAGAACACTGAAGCTTTCTTT
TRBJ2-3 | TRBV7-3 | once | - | CASSLSRSPFGSDTQYF | TGTGCCAGCAGCTTATCTCGGAGCCCCTTCGGGTCAGATACGCAGTATTTT
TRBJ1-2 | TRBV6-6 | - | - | CASSQRTEYGYTF | TGTGCCAGCAGCCAACGGACAGAATATGGCTACACCTTC
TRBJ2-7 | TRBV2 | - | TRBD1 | CATTGTGGGEQYF | TGTGCCACAACCGGGACAGGGGGCGGCGAGCAGTACTTC
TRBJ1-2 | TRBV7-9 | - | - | CASSSSSPKSNYGYTF | TGTGCCAGCAGCTCCTCGTCACCTAAATCTAACTATGGCTACACCTTC
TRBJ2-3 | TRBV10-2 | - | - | CASSESYRVTDTQYF | TGCGCCAGCAGTGAGTCATACAGGGTCACAGATACGCAGTATTTT
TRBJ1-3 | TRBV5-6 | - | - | CASSLTVSSGNTIYF | TGTGCCAGCAGCTTGACAGTGAGCTCTGGAAACACCATATATTTT
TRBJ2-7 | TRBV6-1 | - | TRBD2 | CASMLAGASYEQYF | TGTGCCAGCATGCTAGCGGGGGCCTCCTACGAGCAGTACTTC
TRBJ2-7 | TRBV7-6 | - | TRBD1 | CASSLEAGGGEQYF | TGTGCCAGCAGCTTAGAGGCAGGGGGCGGCGAGCAGTACTTC
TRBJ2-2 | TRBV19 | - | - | CASSTGTQAVGELFF | TGTGCCAGTAGTACCGGGACACAAGCGGTCGGGGAGCTGTTTTTT
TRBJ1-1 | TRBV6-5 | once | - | CASSYLATGANEAFF | TGTGCCAGCAGTTACCTTGCGACAGGCGCCAATGAAGCTTTCTTT
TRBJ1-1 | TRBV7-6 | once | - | CASSLERGTEAFF | TGTGCCAGCAGCTTAGAGAGAGGGACTGAAGCTTTCTTT
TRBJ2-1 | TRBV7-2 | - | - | CASSSSLRFVVANEQFF | TGTGCCAGCAGCTCCTCTTTACGGTTTGTAGTAGCCAATGAGCAGTTCTTC
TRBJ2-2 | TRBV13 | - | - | CASSLRGKMRNTGELFF | TGTGCCAGCAGCTTACGGGGAAAAATGCGGAACACCGGGGAGCTGTTTTTT
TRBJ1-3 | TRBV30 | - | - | CAWSVARSGNTIYF | TGTGCCTGGAGTGTAGCCAGGTCTGGAAACACCATATATTTT
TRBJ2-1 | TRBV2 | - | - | CASSEPVFRSNEQFF | TGTGCCAGCAGTGAACCGGTTTTCCGGAGCAATGAGCAGTTCTTC